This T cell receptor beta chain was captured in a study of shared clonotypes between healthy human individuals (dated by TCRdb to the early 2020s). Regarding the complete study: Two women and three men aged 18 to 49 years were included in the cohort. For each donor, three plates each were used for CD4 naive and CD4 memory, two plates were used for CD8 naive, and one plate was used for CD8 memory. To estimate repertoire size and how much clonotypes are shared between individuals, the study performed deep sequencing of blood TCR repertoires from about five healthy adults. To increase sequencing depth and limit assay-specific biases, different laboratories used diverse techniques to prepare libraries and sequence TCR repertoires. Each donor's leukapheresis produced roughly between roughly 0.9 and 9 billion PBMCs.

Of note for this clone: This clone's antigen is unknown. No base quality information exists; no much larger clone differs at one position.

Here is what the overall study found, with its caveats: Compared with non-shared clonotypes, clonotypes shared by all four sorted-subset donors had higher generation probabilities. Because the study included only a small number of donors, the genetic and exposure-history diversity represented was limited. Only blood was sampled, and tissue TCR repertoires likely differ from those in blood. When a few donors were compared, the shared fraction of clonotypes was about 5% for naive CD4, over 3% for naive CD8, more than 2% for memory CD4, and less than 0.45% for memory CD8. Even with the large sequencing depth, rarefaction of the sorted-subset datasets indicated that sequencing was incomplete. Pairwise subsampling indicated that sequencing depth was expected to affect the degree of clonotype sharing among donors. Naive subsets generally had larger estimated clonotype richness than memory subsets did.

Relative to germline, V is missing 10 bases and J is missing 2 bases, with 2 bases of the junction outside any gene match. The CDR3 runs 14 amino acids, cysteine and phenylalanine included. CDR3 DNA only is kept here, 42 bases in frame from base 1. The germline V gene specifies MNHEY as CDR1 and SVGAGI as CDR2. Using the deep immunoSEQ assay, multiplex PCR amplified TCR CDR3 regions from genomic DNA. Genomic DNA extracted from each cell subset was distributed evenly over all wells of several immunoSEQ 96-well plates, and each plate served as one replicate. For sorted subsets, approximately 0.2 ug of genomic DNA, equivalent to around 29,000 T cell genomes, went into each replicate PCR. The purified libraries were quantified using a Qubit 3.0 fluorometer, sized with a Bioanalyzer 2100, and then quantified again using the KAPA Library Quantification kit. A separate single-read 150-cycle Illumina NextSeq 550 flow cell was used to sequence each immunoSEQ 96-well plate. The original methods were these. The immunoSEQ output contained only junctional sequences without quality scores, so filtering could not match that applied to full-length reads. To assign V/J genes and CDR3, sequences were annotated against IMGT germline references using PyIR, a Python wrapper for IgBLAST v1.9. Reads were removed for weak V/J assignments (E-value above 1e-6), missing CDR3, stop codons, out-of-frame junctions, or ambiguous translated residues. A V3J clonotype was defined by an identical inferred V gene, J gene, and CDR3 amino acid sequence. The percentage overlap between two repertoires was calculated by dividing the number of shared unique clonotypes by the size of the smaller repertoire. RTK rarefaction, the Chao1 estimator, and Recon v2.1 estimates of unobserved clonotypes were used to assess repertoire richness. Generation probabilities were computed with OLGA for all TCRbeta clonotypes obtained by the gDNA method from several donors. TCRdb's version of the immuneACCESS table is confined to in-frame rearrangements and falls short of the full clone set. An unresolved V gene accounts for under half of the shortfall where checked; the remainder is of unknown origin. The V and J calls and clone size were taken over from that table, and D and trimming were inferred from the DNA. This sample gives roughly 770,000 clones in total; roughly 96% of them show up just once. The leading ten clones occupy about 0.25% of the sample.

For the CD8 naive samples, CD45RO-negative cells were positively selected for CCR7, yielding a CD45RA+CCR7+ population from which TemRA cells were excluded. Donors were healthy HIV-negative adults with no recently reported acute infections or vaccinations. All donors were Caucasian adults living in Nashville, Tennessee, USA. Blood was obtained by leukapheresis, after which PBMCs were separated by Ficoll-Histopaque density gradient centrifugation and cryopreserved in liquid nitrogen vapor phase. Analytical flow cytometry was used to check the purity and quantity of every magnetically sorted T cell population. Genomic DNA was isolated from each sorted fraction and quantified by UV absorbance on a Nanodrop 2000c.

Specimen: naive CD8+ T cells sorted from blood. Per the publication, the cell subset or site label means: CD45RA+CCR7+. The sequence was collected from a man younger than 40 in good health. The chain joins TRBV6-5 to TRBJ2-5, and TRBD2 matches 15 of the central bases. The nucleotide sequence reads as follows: TGTGCCACGGGACTAGCGGGAGGACAAGAGACCCAGTACTTC. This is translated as CATGLAGGQETQYF.